A single sample is the source of the 17 T cell receptor beta chains below, sequenced in a study of OX40 agonist ivuxolimab in advanced cancers. Generated by immunoSEQ multiplex PCR, the TCRdb table keeps only in-frame clones and is missing some. Among about 45,000 clones listed, around four fifths were seen once. Sequences were derived from CD4+ or CD8+ T cells sorted from blood, sampled in a trial of the OX40 agonist ivuxolimab. These receptors were obtained from an adult with an advanced solid tumor such as melanoma, head and neck, liver or kidney cancer.

The chain combines TRBV15 with TRBJ2-1; 7 positions agree with TRBD2. Germline V gives CDR1 LNHNV, CDR2 YYDKDF (reference sequence). V gave up 3 bases and J gave up 5 bases; unmatched junction bases: 10. The CDR3 length is 16 residues. The CDR3 sequence is CATSSLTGLRDNEQFF. CDR3 bases: TGTGCCACCAGCAGTCTGACGGGACTACGGGACAATGAGCAGTTCTTC.

The rearrangement links TRBV29-1 to TRBJ2-7; D unresolved. Per the germline V gene, CDR1 is SQVTM and CDR2 is ANQGSEA. Trimming left V 4 bases short and J 0 bases short, with 10 bases between. The CDR3 consists of 13 residues. The CDR3 region is CSVGRASSYEQYF. In DNA form, the CDR3 reads TGCAGCGTTGGTAGGGCTAGCTCCTACGAGCAGTACTTC.

This clone was found a few times. J is TRBJ2-7 and V is TRBV5-1, with TRBD1 matching 9 bases. Germline V gives CDR1 SGHRS, CDR2 YFSETQ. V shed 4 bases and J 3 bases; nucleotides not matched to a gene: 2. This CDR3 has 13 amino acids. This CDR3 reads CASSPTGGYEQYF. The CDR3 DNA reads as TGCGCCAGCAGCCCGACAGGGGGCTACGAGCAGTACTTC.

The rearrangement links TRBV19 to TRBJ1-4; D gene uncertain. The germline V and J ends were trimmed by 2 bases and 8 bases, with 9 bases remaining between them. The CDR3 spans 13 residues. Germline V gene lookup returns CDR1 LNHDA and CDR2 SQIVND (reference sequence). The CDR3 DNA follows: TGTGCCAGTAGTATACGAGGATACGAAAAACTGTTTTTT. This encodes CASSIRGYEKLFF. Filled out from reference TRBV19 and TRBJ1-4, the complete variable domain reads DGGITQSPKYLFRKEGQNVTLSCEQNLNHDAMYWYRQDPGQGLRLIYYSQIVNDFQKGDIAEGYSVSREKKESFPLTVTSAQKNPTAFYLCASSIRGYEKLFFGSGTQLSVL.

The chain carries TRBV7-8 and TRBJ1-1; D gene ambiguous. Trimming took off 1 base at V and 0 bases at J, with 12 bases between the two ends. In germline, CDR1 is SGHVS, CDR2 FQNEAQ. This CDR3 is 16 amino acids long. The CDR3 protein is CASSLEYKHMNTEAFF. Written as DNA, the CDR3 is TGTGCCAGCAGCTTAGAGTATAAACACATGAACACTGAAGCTTTCTTT.

Written as DNA, the CDR3 is TGTGCCAGCAGCGTTCTAGGGCGAACAACAGATACGCAGTATTTT. It specifies CASSVLGRTTDTQYF. J is TRBJ2-3 and V is TRBV9; D gene ambiguous. The V gene's germline CDR1 is SGDLS and CDR2 YYNGEE. The CDR3 contains 15 residues. V was pared by 2 bases and J by 3 bases, with 13 bases between.

The V gene is TRBV6-5, the J gene TRBJ2-5, with D unresolved. The V gene lost 0 bases and the J gene lost 3 bases, with 11 bases spanning the gap. The CDR3 has 15 residues. The germline V gene encodes CDR1 MNHEY and CDR2 SVGAGI. CDR3 DNA sequence: TGTGCCAGCAGTTACTCGAGAGCTGGGAAAGAGACCCAGTACTTC. Translation: CASSYSRAGKETQYF.

As regards this clone: The identical CDR3 is also encoded by other nucleotide sequences in the sample. This chain uses TRBV9 with TRBJ2-7, with D maybe TRBD1 (5 bases). The CDR3 spans 14 residues. In germline, CDR1 is SGDLS, CDR2 YYNGEE. V was cut by 1 base and J by 7 bases, with 15 bases left in between. CDR3 amino acids: CASSVTGQGYEQYF. CDR3 nucleotides: TGTGCCAGCAGCGTAACGGGCCAGGGCTATGAGCAGTACTTC.

Details on this clone: The sample carries other DNA sequences with the same CDR3. This rearrangement joins TRBV6-5 to TRBJ2-7, with unresolved D. The V gene lost 2 bases and the J gene lost 1 base, with 6 bases spanning the gap. CDR3 length equals 13 residues. Per the germline V gene, CDR1 is MNHEY and CDR2 is SVGAGI. The CDR3 DNA reads as TGTGCCAGCAGTTACGGGGTATCCTACGAGCAGTACTTC. It yields the protein CASSYGVSYEQYF.

The chain combines TRBV6-1 with TRBJ1-5, with unresolved D. This CDR3 contains 14 residues. The V gene's germline CDR1 is MNHNS and CDR2 SASEGT. With 8 bases removed from V and 0 bases from J, the gap between germline ends came to 11 bases. The CDR3 spells CASVGIHSNQPQHF. CDR3 nucleotide sequence: TGTGCCAGCGTGGGGATACATAGCAATCAGCCCCAGCATTTT.

In DNA, the CDR3 is TGTGCCAGCAGTTTTACAGGTGGCACAGATACGCAGTATTTT. Translated: CASSFTGGTDTQYF. This sequence joins TRBV28 and TRBJ2-3, with a possible D match to TRBD1 (5 bases). This CDR3 is 14 amino acids long. V was shortened by 3 bases and J by 1 base, with 8 bases between the two germline ends. The germline gives CDR1 MDHEN, CDR2 SYDVKM.

V usage is TRBV28 and J usage is TRBJ2-7; D might be TRBD1 or TRBD2, each matching 5 bases. CDR1 MDHEN and CDR2 SYDVKM come from the germline V gene. The CDR3 sequence is 13 residues long. The ends were cut back, 5 bases at V and 5 bases at J, with 13 bases in the middle. The CDR3 sequence: CASSGPGRDEQYF. CDR3 DNA: TGTGCCAGCAGTGGGCCGGGACGAGACGAGCAGTACTTC.

This chain links TRBV10-3 with TRBJ1-1; D perhaps matches TRBD1 (5 bases). The germline V gene has CDR1 ENHRY and CDR2 SYGVKD. CDR3 length: 15 residues. V lost 10 bases and J lost 3, with 21 bases in between. The CDR3 protein is CATRNLTGVDTEAFF. CDR3 bases: TGTGCCACCCGAAACTTAACGGGGGTGGACACTGAAGCTTTCTTT.

The V gene is TRBV9, the J gene TRBJ2-5, with D possibly being TRBD2 (6 bases). CDR1 is SGDLS, CDR2 YYNGEE, per germline. This CDR3 is 14 amino acids long. Trimming took 4 bases from V and 1 from J, leaving 11 bases between them. The CDR3 DNA follows: TGTGCCAGCAGCTCGGGACTTGTCCAAGAGACCCAGTACTTC. As protein: CASSSGLVQETQYF.

CDR3 loop: CASSLRIVGGTQYF. The CDR3 DNA follows: TGTGCCAGCAGCTTACGGATAGTGGGGGGGACCCAGTACTTC. This chain joins TRBV13 and TRBJ2-5; possibly TRBD2 for D (6 bases). Trimming stripped 2 bases from V and 7 bases from J, with 14 bases between. Germline V gene data show CDR1 as PRHDT and CDR2 as FYEKMQ (reference sequence). This CDR3 is 14 amino acids long.

J is TRBJ1-5 and V is TRBV27; D uncertain. CDR1 and CDR2 from the germline V gene are MNHEY and SMNVEV (reference sequence). V was pared by 8 bases and J by 6 bases, with 11 bases between. This CDR3 comprises 12 residues. CDR3 DNA sequence: TGTGCCAGCGGAACCCTTTTTCAGCCCCAGCATTTT. Translation: CASGTLFQPQHF.

V is TRBV5-4 and J is TRBJ2-2; TRBD1 is a possible D gene (6 bases). V was cut by 0 bases and J by 2 bases, with 17 bases left in between. The germline gives CDR1 SGHNT, CDR2 YYREEE (reference sequence). This CDR3 comprises 18 residues. Here the CDR3 DNA reads TGTGCCAGCAGCTTGGCTCCGGGACAAATTACAAACACCGGGGAGCTGTTTTTT. Translated, it gives CASSLAPGQITNTGELFF.